Below, 26 T cell receptor beta chains from the same sample are listed, as sequenced in a study of blood T cell repertoires in COVID-19. Profiled with immunoSEQ multiplex PCR; TCRdb holds only in-frame clones, not every one. There are 250,000 to 300,000 clones in the sample; around 80% occur only once, and approximately 4% lies in the top ten. Source material: PBMCs or T cells enriched from blood (not recorded which). The source of these receptors is a young man with acute COVID-19.

V is TRBV15 and J is TRBJ2-1; TRBD2 matches 7 bases. Germline assignment: CDR1 LNHNV and CDR2 YYDKDF (reference sequence). V was pared by 4 bases and J by 1 base, with 10 bases of the junction left unmatched. The CDR3 length is 17 residues. CDR3 amino acids: CATSTWGTSVSYNEQFF. As DNA, the CDR3 is TGTGCCACCAGCACTTGGGGTACTAGCGTGTCCTACAATGAGCAGTTCTTC.

The chain recombines TRBV7-8 with TRBJ2-7, with D perhaps TRBD2 (6 bases). Germline CDR1 and CDR2: SGHVS and FQNEAQ. The CDR3 has 15 amino acids. V gave up 1 base and J gave up 0 bases, with 10 bases separating them. CDR3 bases: TGTGCCAGCAGCTTAGAGTCCGGGAGCTCCTACGAGCAGTACGTC. Protein: CASSLESGSSYEQYV.

V gene TRBV5-1 combines with J gene TRBJ2-5; the D gene is possibly TRBD2 (6 bases). The germline CDR1 and CDR2 sequences are SGHRS and YFSETQ. This CDR3 is 14 amino acids long. V was pared by 4 bases and J by 5 bases, with 15 bases between. CDR3 sequence: CASSERGTGETQYF. For the CDR3, the DNA is TGCGCCAGCAGCGAACGGGGGACGGGGGAGACCCAGTACTTC.

This rearrangement joins TRBV2 to TRBJ1-5, with 8 bases identical to TRBD1. The CDR3 is 17 residues long. Germline assignment: CDR1 SNHLY and CDR2 FYNNEI. The V gene end was trimmed by 5 bases and the J gene end by 11 bases; junction bases not matched to a gene: 20. The CDR3 nucleotides are TGTGCCAGCAGTCCTTCCCGGGACAGGAGCATAGGGGGAGCCCAGCATTTT. It is translated as CASSPSRDRSIGGAQHF.

This clone was counted a single time. The chain has TRBV28 and TRBJ2-7; 7 bases fit TRBD1. The length of the CDR3 is 16 residues. The germline gives CDR1 MDHEN, CDR2 SYDVKM. V lost 4 bases and J lost 4; bases outside the gene matches: 13. In DNA form, the CDR3 reads TGTGCCAGCAGTTACGGGACAGCCGCCGCGAGGTACGAGCAGTACGTC. It is translated as CASSYGTAAARYEQYV.

The V gene is TRBV15, the J gene TRBJ2-1, with 9 bases that match TRBD2. This CDR3 is 17 amino acids long. J lost 8 bases, V lost 1 base, and 12 bases had no gene match. CDR1 is LNHNV and CDR2 is YYDKDF in the germline V gene (reference sequence). DNA of the CDR3: TGTGCCACCAGCAGAGCTGGCGGGACTAGCCACGTATATGAGCAGTTCTTC. This codes for CATSRAGGTSHVYEQFF.

A few counts support this clone. This sequence joins TRBV6-2 or TRBV6-3 and TRBJ1-2; D call uncertain. V was clipped by 0 bases and J by 10 bases, with 12 bases between them. The V gene's germline CDR1 is MNHEY and CDR2 SVGEGT. This CDR3 spans 13 amino acids. The CDR3 region is CASSYSGGLVYTF. The CDR3 DNA is TGTGCCAGCAGTTACTCGGGAGGGTTGGTCTACACCTTC.

V and J are TRBV11-3 and TRBJ1-6; TRBD1 might be the D (5 bases). Germline assignment: CDR1 SGHNT and CDR2 YENEEA. The CDR3 is made up of 14 amino acids. V lost 5 bases to trimming and J lost 5 bases, with 10 bases between them. CDR3 coding DNA: TGTGCCAGCAGCCACGACAGCGATAATTCACCCCTCCACTTT. Protein product: CASSHDSDNSPLHF.

The V and J genes are TRBV7-2 and TRBJ1-3; D is unclear. The CDR3 spans 14 residues. Germline CDR1 and CDR2: SGHTA and FQGNSA. Trimming pared 2 bases from V and 4 bases from J, leaving 9 bases between. CDR3 protein: CASSLTVQGNTIYF. The CDR3 coding sequence is TGTGCCAGCAGCTTAACAGTACAAGGAAACACCATATATTTT.

The chain employs TRBV7-2 and TRBJ2-1; D remains ambiguous. Deletions cut 2 bases from V and 6 bases from J, with 5 bases between. CDR1 and CDR2 (germline): SGHTA, FQGNSA. This CDR3 has 12 residues. CDR3 sequence: CASSLLSNEQFF. The DNA for the CDR3 is TGTGCCAGCAGCTTATTGAGCAATGAGCAGTTCTTC.

This clone was counted once. This same CDR3 is encoded by further DNA sequences in the sample. V gene TRBV18 combines with J gene TRBJ2-2; perhaps TRBD1 as D (6 bases). CDR3 size: 15 residues. Looked up from germline, CDR1 is KGHSH and CDR2 is LQKENI. V shed 3 bases and J shed 1 base, with 9 bases lying between them. The CDR3 DNA sequence: TGTGCCAGCTCACCGCGACAGGTGAACACCGGGGAGCTGTTTTTT. Protein: CASSPRQVNTGELFF.

The genes are TRBV29-1 and TRBJ1-2, with 8 bases that match TRBD1. This CDR3 contains 13 residues. J lost 5 bases, V lost 6 bases, and 8 bases had no gene match. Germline CDR1 is SQVTM and CDR2 is ANQGSEA. The CDR3: CSVADRVEYGYTF. The CDR3 DNA is TGCAGCGTGGCGGACAGGGTGGAGTATGGCTACACCTTC.

V and J are TRBV30 and TRBJ1-1, with D perhaps TRBD1 (5 bases). V lost 4 bases and J 1 base, leaving 10 bases between the germline ends. The CDR3 is made up of 13 amino acids. Germline V CDR1 and CDR2: GTSNPN, SVGIG (reference sequence). The CDR3 sequence is CAWTRDRNTEAFF. CDR3 nucleotide sequence: TGTGCCTGGACCCGAGACAGGAACACTGAAGCTTTCTTT. Complete variable domain (other parts from reference TRBV30 and TRBJ1-1): SQTIHQWPATLVQPVGSPLSLECTVEGTSNPNLYWYRQAAGRGLQLLFYSVGIGQISSEVPQNLSASRPQDRQFILSSKKLLLSDSGFYLCAWTRDRNTEAFFGQGTRLTVV.

J is TRBJ2-1 and V is TRBV7-3, with 14 bases identical to TRBD2. There are 15 residues in the CDR3. Looked up from germline, CDR1 is SGHTA and CDR2 is FQGTGA. Unmatched junction bases numbered 3, after V lost 5 bases and J lost 6 bases. The CDR3 DNA reads as TGTGCCAGCAGCGGTGGACTAGCGGGAGGCAATGAGCAGTTCTTC. Its translation: CASSGGLAGGNEQFF.

This clone was recorded only once. The V call is TRBV6-1, the J call TRBJ2-3; unclear D gene. In germline, CDR1 is MNHNS, CDR2 SASEGT. V dropped 3 bases and J dropped 6 bases, with 10 bases sitting between them. This CDR3 comprises 13 residues. CDR3 bases: TGTGCCAGCAGTGATTTGTTAGCCGATACGCAGTATTTT. Translation: CASSDLLADTQYF.

In this sample, this clone turned up a few times. This chain uses TRBV6-5 with TRBJ1-3; tentatively, D is TRBD1 (6 bases). Germline CDR1 and CDR2: MNHEY and SVGAGI. Trimming took off 0 bases at V and 2 bases at J, with 8 bases between the two ends. This CDR3 has 15 residues. CDR3 nucleotide sequence: TGTGCCAGCAGTTACTCTCAGGGGACTGGAAACACCATATATTTT. This codes for CASSYSQGTGNTIYF.

The CDR3 protein is CASRQGAQRMGKLFF. The DNA for the CDR3 is TGTGCCAGCCGACAGGGGGCGCAAAGGATGGGAAAACTGTTTTTT. This sequence joins TRBV28 and TRBJ1-4; 10 bases are shared with TRBD1. Germline trimming cut 8 bases from V and 10 bases from J; bases unmatched to any gene: 13. Per germline, CDR1 MDHEN and CDR2 SYDVKM. The CDR3 covers 15 residues.

The chain carries TRBV7-2 and TRBJ1-1, with D unclear. This CDR3 contains 14 residues. Trimming pared 5 bases from V and 5 bases from J, leaving 15 bases between. Germline CDR1 SGHTA, CDR2 FQGNSA. This CDR3 is CASSALRAGTEAFF. The CDR3 DNA sequence: TGTGCCAGCAGCGCCCTTCGTGCGGGAACTGAAGCTTTCTTT.

For the CDR3, the DNA is TGTGCCCTAGGGCAGGGTGGAAACACCATATATTTT. Its translation: CALGQGGNTIYF. The chain joins TRBV5-4 to TRBJ1-3, with D possibly TRBD1 on 5 matching bases. CDR3 length: 12 residues. The germline V gene has CDR1 SGHNT and CDR2 YYREEE (reference sequence). The ends were cut back, 10 bases at V and 3 bases at J, with 11 bases in the middle.

This clone has only one observation. This chain connects TRBV6-5 to TRBJ1-5; no firm D call. The ends were cut back, 6 bases at V and 9 bases at J, with 18 bases in the middle. CDR3 length: 14 residues. Germline CDR1 MNHEY, CDR2 SVGAGI. For the CDR3, the DNA is TGTGCCAGCAGCCTTTCAGGCGATAAACGGCCCCAGCATTTT. This codes for CASSLSGDKRPQHF.

The rearrangement links TRBV3-1 (or the pseudogene TRBV3-2) to TRBJ2-7, with a weak D call TRBD1 (5 bases). The CDR3 is made up of 12 amino acids. Germline V gene sequence: CDR1 LGHDT, CDR2 YNNKEL (reference sequence). V was trimmed by 4 bases and J by 6 bases, leaving 10 bases between them. The CDR3 reads CASSRQGAEQYV. Here the CDR3 DNA reads TGTGCCAGCAGCCGACAAGGGGCCGAGCAGTACGTC.

This rearrangement joins TRBV4-3 to TRBJ2-3; 8 positions match TRBD2. CDR3 length: 18 residues. Per the germline V gene, CDR1 is LGHNA and CDR2 is YSLEER. Trimming removed 0 bases from V and 4 bases from J; junction bases left unmatched: 12. The CDR3 DNA reads TGCGCCAGCAGCCAAGATCCATCCGGGACTAGAGCGGCAGATACGCAGTATTTT. Its translation: CASSQDPSGTRAADTQYF.

The chain joins TRBV19 to TRBJ2-1, with 7 bases identical to TRBD2. With 10 bases clipped from V and 5 bases from J, the junction kept 11 bases outside the gene matches. This CDR3 comprises 14 residues. CDR1 LNHDA and CDR2 SQIVND come from the germline V gene (reference sequence). The CDR3 sequence: CATGWEGRNNEQFF. As DNA, the CDR3 is TGTGCCACTGGCTGGGAGGGTAGAAACAATGAGCAGTTCTTC.

V is TRBV19 and J is TRBJ1-2; tentatively, D is TRBD1 (6 bases). CDR3 size: 13 residues. CDR1 LNHDA and CDR2 SQIVND come from the germline V gene (reference sequence). The V end lost 4 bases, the J end lost 5 bases, and 11 bases lay between the germline ends. CDR3 coding DNA: TGTGCCAGTAGTAGGGACACCTCTTATGGCTACACCTTC. Protein: CASSRDTSYGYTF.

This clone is a singleton in its sample. Different DNA sequences within this sample yield the same CDR3. The chain employs TRBV19 and TRBJ1-5, with 7 bases fitting TRBD1. The CDR3 runs 15 residues. Germline V lookup: CDR1 LNHDA, CDR2 SQIVND (reference sequence). After removal of 6 bases from V and 4 bases from J, the junction contained 9 bases not matched to a gene. The CDR3 coding sequence is TGTGCCAGTAGCTCCGGGACAGCGTCGAATCAGCCCCAGCATTTT. Amino acids: CASSSGTASNQPQHF.

The CDR3 is CASSLWVKEGNTIYF. As DNA, the CDR3 is TGTGCCAGCAGTTTATGGGTGAAGGAGGGAAACACCATATATTTT. This chain joins TRBV28 and TRBJ1-3; no clear D gene. V was pared by 0 bases and J by 4 bases, with 10 bases between. The CDR3 consists of 15 residues. The germline V gene encodes CDR1 MDHEN and CDR2 SYDVKM.